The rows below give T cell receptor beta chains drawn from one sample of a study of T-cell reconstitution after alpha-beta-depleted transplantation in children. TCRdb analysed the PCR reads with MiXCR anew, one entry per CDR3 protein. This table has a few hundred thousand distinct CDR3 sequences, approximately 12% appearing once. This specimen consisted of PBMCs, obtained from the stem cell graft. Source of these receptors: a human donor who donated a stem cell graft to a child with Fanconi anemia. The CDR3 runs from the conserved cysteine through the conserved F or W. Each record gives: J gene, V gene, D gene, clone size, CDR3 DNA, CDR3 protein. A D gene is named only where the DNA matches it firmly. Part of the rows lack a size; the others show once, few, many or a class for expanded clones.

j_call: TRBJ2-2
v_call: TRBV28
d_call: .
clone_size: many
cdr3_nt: TGTGCCAGCAGCCCCCTGGGCCGCACGAACACCGGGGAGCTGTTTTTT
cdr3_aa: CASSPLGRTNTGELFF

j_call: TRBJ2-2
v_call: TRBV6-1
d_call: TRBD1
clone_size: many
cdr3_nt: TGTGCCAGCCGCCGACAGGGGGCAGCCGGGGAGCTGTTTTTT
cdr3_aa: CASRRQGAAGELFF

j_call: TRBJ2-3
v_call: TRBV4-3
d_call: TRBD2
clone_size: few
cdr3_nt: TGCGCCAGCAGCCTAACCTCGGGACTAGCGGGGGGCACAGATACGCAGTATTTT
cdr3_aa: CASSLTSGLAGGTDTQYF

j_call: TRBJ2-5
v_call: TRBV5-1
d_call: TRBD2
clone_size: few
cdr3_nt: TGCGCCAGCAGCGCCTCCATGGGCGGGGGTGAGACCCAGTACTTC
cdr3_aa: CASSASMGGGETQYF

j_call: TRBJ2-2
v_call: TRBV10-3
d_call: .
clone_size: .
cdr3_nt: TGTGCCATCAGTGAAGGTGGGGGGAACGGGGAGCTGTTTTTT
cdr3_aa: CAISEGGGNGELFF

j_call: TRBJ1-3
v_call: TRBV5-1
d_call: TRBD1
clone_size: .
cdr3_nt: TGCGCCAGCAGCCCCGGGACAGGCAGAAACACCATATATTTT
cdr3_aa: CASSPGTGRNTIYF

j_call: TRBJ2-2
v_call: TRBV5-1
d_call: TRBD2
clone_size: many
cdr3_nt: TGCGCCAGCAGCTTCGCGGGAGCGAACACCGGGGAGCTGTTTTTT
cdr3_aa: CASSFAGANTGELFF

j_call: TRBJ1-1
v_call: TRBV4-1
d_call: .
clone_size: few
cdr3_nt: TGCGCCAGCAGCCAAGATTGGGGGCGCCCTGAAGCTTTCTTT
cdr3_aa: CASSQDWGRPEAFF

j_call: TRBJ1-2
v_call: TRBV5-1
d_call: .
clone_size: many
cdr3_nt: TGCGCCAGCAGCTTGTGGGGGAATGTGGTAGGCTACACCTTC
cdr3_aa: CASSLWGNVVGYTF

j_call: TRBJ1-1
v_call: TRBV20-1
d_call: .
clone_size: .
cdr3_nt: TGCAGTGCTAGCAGGGGACCTGAAGCTTTCTTT
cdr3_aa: CSASRGPEAFF

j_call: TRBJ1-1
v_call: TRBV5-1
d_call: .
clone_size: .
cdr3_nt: TGCGCCAGCAGCTTGTCGGGGGCAGGAGCTGAAGCTTTCTTT
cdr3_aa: CASSLSGAGAEAFF

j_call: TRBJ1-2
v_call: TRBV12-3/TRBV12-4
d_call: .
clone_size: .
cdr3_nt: TGTGCCAGCAGTTCCTCCGACCTCGGGGTTGGGGGCTACACCTTC
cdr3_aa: CASSSSDLGVGGYTF

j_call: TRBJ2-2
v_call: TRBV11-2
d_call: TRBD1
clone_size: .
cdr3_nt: TGTGCCAGCAGCTTAGCTATCCCGGGACAGCTCACCGGGGAGCTGTTTTTT
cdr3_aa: CASSLAIPGQLTGELFF

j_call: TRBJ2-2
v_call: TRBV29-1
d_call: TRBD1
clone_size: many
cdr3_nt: TGCAGCGCCGGACAGGGGGCGACCGGGGAGCTGTTTTTT
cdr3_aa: CSAGQGATGELFF

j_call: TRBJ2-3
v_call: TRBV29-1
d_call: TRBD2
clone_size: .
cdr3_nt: TGCAGCCTCCTGGGGCTAGCGGGGGGGAATACGCAGTATTTT
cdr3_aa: CSLLGLAGGNTQYF

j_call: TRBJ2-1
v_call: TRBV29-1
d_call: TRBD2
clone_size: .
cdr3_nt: TGCAGCGTGGCCGGAGGGCGGGGGGTGCATGAGGAGTTCTTC
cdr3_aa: CSVAGGRGVHEEFF

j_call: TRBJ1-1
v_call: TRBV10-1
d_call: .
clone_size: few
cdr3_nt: TGCGCCAGCAGGGCTAATATGAACACTGAAGCTTTCTTT
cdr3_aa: CASRANMNTEAFF

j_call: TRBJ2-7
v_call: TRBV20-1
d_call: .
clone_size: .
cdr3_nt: TGCAGTGCTTCTGTTGGGGCGGGGGCCGGCGAGCAGTACTTC
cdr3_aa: CSASVGAGAGEQYF

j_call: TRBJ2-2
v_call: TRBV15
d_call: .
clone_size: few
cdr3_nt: TGTGCCACCAGAAACTTACAGTTCACCGGGGAGCTGTTTTTT
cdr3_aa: CATRNLQFTGELFF

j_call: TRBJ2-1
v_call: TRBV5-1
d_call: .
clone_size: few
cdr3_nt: TGCGCCAGCAGCCTCCCCCCACAAACCTACAATGAGCAGTTCTTC
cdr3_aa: CASSLPPQTYNEQFF

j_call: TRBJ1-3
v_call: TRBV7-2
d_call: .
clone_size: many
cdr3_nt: TGTGCCAGCAGGTTAGGGGAAAGAAACACCATATATTTT
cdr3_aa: CASRLGERNTIYF

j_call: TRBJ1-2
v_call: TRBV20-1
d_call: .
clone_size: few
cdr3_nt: TGCAGTGCTAGAGGGCCCGTGAGTGGCTACACCTTC
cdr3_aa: CSARGPVSGYTF

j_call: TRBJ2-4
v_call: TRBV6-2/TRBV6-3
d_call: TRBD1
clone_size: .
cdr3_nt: TGTGCCAGCAGTCTAGGACAGGGACGCGACATTCAGTACTTC
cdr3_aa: CASSLGQGRDIQYF

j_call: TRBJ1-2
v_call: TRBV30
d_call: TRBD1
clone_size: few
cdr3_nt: TGTGCCTGGAGGGGACAGGGGAGGAACTATGGCTACACCTTC
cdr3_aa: CAWRGQGRNYGYTF

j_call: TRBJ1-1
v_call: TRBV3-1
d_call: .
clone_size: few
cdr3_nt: TGTGCCAGCAGCCACGAGGGAACTGAAGCTTTCTTT
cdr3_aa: CASSHEGTEAFF

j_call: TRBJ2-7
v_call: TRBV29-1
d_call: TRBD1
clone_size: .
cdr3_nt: TGCAGCGTTGACGACAGGGATTCCTACGAGCAGTACTTC
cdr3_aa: CSVDDRDSYEQYF

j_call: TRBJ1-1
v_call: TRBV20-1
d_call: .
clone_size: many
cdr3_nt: TGCAGTGCTATTCGCGGGGACACTGAAGCTTTCTTT
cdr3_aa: CSAIRGDTEAFF

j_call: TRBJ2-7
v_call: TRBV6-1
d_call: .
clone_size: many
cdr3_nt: TGTGCCAGCAGTGACAGGGGTTACGAGCAGTACTTC
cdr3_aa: CASSDRGYEQYF

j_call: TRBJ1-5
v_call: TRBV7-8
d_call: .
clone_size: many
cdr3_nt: TGTGCCAGCAGCTTAGCGCGGGAGCCCCAGCATTTT
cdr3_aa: CASSLAREPQHF

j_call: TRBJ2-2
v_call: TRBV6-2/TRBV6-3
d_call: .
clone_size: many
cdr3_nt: TGTGCCAGCATCGAAACCCGGGGGGCCGGTGGCACCGGGGAGCTGTTTTTT
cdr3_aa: CASIETRGAGGTGELFF

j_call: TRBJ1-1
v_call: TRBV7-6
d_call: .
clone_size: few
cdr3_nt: TGTGCCAGCAGCTTATCTCCTGGGGGGAGAAGGACTGAAGCTTTCTTT
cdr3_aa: CASSLSPGGRRTEAFF

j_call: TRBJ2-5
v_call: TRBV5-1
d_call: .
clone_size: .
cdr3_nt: TGCGCCAGCAGCTTGGATGGACGACCAGTAGAGACCCAGTACTTC
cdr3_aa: CASSLDGRPVETQYF

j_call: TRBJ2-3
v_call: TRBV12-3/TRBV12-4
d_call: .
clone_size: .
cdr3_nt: TGTGCCAGCAGTTTTCGCGGGGTATATCAGTATTTT
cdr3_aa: CASSFRGVYQYF

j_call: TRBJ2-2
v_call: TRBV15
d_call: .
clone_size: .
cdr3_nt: TGTGCCACCAGCAGAGATCTTGGGGCCCCCGGGGAGCTGTTTTTT
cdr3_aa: CATSRDLGAPGELFF

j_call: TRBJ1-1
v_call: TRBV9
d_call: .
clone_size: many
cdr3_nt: TGTGCCAGCAGCGCAGGGTTCGCGAACACTGAAGCTTTCTTT
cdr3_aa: CASSAGFANTEAFF

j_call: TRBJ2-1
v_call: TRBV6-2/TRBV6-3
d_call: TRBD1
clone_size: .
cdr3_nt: TGTGCCAGCAGTTGGGACAGGGGGGTTTTCTTC
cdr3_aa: CASSWDRGVFF

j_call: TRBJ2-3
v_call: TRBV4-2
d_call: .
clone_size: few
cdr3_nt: TGTGCCAGCAGCCAAGGAGGGGGGCGTGGGCAGTATTTT
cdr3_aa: CASSQGGGRGQYF

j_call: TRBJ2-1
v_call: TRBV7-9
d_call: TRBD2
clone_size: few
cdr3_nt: TGTGCCAGCAGCCCCCTAGCGGGGGTCAATTACAATGAGCAGTTCTTC
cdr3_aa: CASSPLAGVNYNEQFF